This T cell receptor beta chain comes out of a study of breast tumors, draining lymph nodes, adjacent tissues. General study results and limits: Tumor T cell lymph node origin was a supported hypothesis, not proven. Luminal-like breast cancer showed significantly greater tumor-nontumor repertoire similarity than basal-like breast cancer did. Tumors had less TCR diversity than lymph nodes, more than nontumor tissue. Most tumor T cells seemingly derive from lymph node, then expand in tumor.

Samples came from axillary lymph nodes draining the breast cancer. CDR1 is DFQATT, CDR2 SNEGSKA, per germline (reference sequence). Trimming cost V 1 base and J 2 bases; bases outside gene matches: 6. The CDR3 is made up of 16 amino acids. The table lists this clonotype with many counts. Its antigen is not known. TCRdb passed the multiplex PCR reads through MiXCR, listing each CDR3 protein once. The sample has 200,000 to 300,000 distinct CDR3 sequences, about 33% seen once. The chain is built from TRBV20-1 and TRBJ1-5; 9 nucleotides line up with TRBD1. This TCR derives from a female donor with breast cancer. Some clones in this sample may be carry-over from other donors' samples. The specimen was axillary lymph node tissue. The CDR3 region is CSARVPTGGRNQPQHF. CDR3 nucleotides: TGCAGTGCTAGAGTCCCGACAGGGGGGCGCAATCAGCCCCAGCATTTT.